These T cell receptor beta chains were read from a single sample in a study of blood T cell repertoires in COVID-19. Sequenced by immunoSEQ multiplex PCR; TCRdb stores in-frame clones only, minus some. In the table there are more than 95,000 clones, around four fifths of which are singletons. Sequences were obtained from peripheral blood. All receptors derive from an older man with active or convalescent COVID-19. Each CDR3 is given with its conserved first and last residue. D genes are given only for firm matches. Only part of the rows carry a size: once, few, many, or a class if the clone is expanded.

clone_size	j_call	cdr3_length	v_call	d_call	cdr3_aa	cdr3_nt
.	TRBJ1-1	16	TRBV4-3	.	CASSQDPPQGFAEAFF	TGCGCCAGCAGCCAAGATCCTCCCCAGGGATTTGCTGAAGCTTTCTTT
few	TRBJ1-2	17	TRBV30	.	CAWSPGEGFTPRYGYTF	TGTGCCTGGAGTCCAGGGGAGGGGTTTACACCCCGCTATGGCTACACCTTC
once	TRBJ2-1	16	TRBV6-4	.	CASSAAPTGWGDEQFF	TGTGCCAGCAGTGCAGCTCCGACAGGCTGGGGCGATGAGCAGTTCTTC
once	TRBJ2-5	13	TRBV5-5	.	CASSLTGYETQYF	TGTGCCAGCAGCTTAACCGGGTATGAGACCCAGTACTTC
.	TRBJ2-7	13	TRBV5-4	.	CASSLDTGYEQYF	TGTGCCAGCAGCTTGGATACAGGCTACGAGCAGTACTTC
.	TRBJ2-5	14	TRBV6-5	.	CASNIQGPQETQYF	TGTGCCAGCAATATCCAGGGGCCGCAAGAGACCCAGTACTTC
.	TRBJ2-1	15	TRBV28	TRBD1	CASSSGTVVYNEQFF	TGTGCCAGCAGTTCTGGGACAGTCGTCTACAATGAGCAGTTCTTC
.	TRBJ1-4	15	TRBV7-2	TRBD1	CASSDQGARGEKLFF	TGTGCCAGCAGCGATCAGGGGGCGCGTGGAGAAAAACTGTTTTTT
.	TRBJ1-1	15	TRBV4-3	TRBD1	CASSQSWPGGTEAFF	TGCGCCAGCAGCCAAAGCTGGCCAGGGGGCACTGAAGCTTTCTTT
.	TRBJ2-5	15	TRBV27	.	CASSPRLRSTETQYF	TGTGCCAGCAGTCCACGACTGAGATCGACAGAGACCCAGTACTTC
.	TRBJ2-1	16	TRBV11-2	.	CASSLDTGGRVNEQFF	TGTGCCAGCAGCTTAGATACGGGGGGCAGGGTCAATGAGCAGTTCTTC
few	TRBJ1-1	16	TRBV11-3	TRBD1	CASSPTPTGVNTEAFF	TGTGCCAGCAGCCCAACGCCCACAGGGGTTAACACTGAAGCTTTCTTT
.	TRBJ1-1	13	TRBV29-1	TRBD1	CSVSTGGLPEAFF	TGCAGCGTTTCCACAGGGGGCCTTCCTGAAGCTTTCTTT
.	TRBJ1-6	15	TRBV27	.	CASSLSGGRNSPLHF	TGTGCCAGCAGTTTATCTGGGGGCAGAAATTCACCCCTCCACTTT
.	TRBJ1-1	13	TRBV25-1	.	CASSVGQNTEAFF	TGTGCCAGCAGTGTGGGACAAAACACTGAAGCTTTCTTT
once	TRBJ2-3	14	TRBV4-1	.	CASSQSDNTDTQYF	TGCGCCAGCAGCCAATCGGACAACACAGATACGCAGTATTTT
few	TRBJ1-5	15	TRBV27	.	CASSFRAQGLQPQHF	TGTGCCAGCAGTTTTAGAGCGCAGGGTCTTCAGCCCCAGCATTTT
.	TRBJ2-3	15	TRBV10-2	.	CASSELAPPRSTQYF	TGCGCCAGCAGTGAGTTAGCGCCGCCTCGTAGTACGCAGTATTTT
.	TRBJ2-7	12	TRBV28	.	CASNRVSYEQYF	TGTGCCAGCAATCGGGTCTCCTACGAGCAGTACTTC
.	TRBJ1-4	11	TRBV20-1	.	CSAISGEKLFF	TGCAGTGCAATATCGGGAGAAAAACTGTTTTTT
.	TRBJ2-1	17	TRBV11-2	TRBD2	CASSAPPGLAGLNEQFF	TGTGCCAGCAGCGCCCCCCCGGGACTAGCGGGATTGAATGAGCAGTTCTTC
.	TRBJ1-6	14	TRBV19	.	CASSIGTDNSPLHF	TGTGCCAGTAGTATAGGGACAGACAATTCACCCCTCCACTTT
.	TRBJ1-5	15	TRBV7-2	.	CASSIPQAFNQPQHF	TGTGCCAGCAGCATACCCCAGGCTTTCAATCAGCCCCAGCATTTT
few	TRBJ2-3	15	TRBV2	TRBD1	CASNLGTASTDTQYF	TGTGCCAGCAACCTCGGGACAGCTAGCACAGATACGCAGTATTTT
.	TRBJ2-5	16	TRBV5-1	TRBD1	CASSLVGTGWEETQYF	TGCGCCAGCAGCTTGGTCGGGACAGGGTGGGAAGAGACCCAGTACTTC
.	TRBJ1-1	15	TRBV2	.	CASSGGNRAGTEAFF	TGTGCCAGCAGTGGAGGGAACAGGGCAGGGACTGAAGCTTTCTTT
.	TRBJ1-1	13	TRBV6-5	TRBD1	CASSQDRDTEAFF	TGTGCCAGCAGTCAGGACAGGGACACTGAAGCTTTCTTT
.	TRBJ1-1	14	TRBV28	.	CASRGGTVNTEAFF	TGTGCCAGCAGGGGGGGGACGGTGAACACTGAAGCTTTCTTT
.	TRBJ1-3	13	TRBV4-3	TRBD1	CASSQDRGNTIYF	TGCGCCAGCAGCCAGGACAGGGGAAACACCATATATTTT
.	TRBJ2-3	14	TRBV7-6	TRBD2	CASSLGTSGDTQYF	TGTGCCAGCAGCTTGGGGACTAGCGGCGATACGCAGTATTTT
.	TRBJ2-2	15	TRBV15	TRBD2	CATRTSSGSTGELFF	TGTGCCACCAGAACCTCCAGCGGGAGCACCGGGGAGCTGTTTTTT
.	TRBJ1-1	13	TRBV6-5	TRBD1	CASRDRATLSVFF	TGTGCCAGCAGGGACAGGGCTACCCTCTCCGTATTCTTT
.	TRBJ2-1	15	TRBV6-5	TRBD2	CASSRRRTSVNEQFF	TGTGCCAGCAGCCGCCGGAGGACTAGCGTAAATGAGCAGTTCTTC
.	TRBJ2-3	16	TRBV7-2	TRBD2	CASSQRTSGTGDTQYF	TGTGCCAGCAGCCAAAGGACTAGCGGTACCGGGGATACGCAGTATTTT
.	TRBJ1-6	12	TRBV6-5	.	CASTQGNSPLHF	TGTGCCAGCACCCAGGGGAATTCACCCCTCCACTTT
.	TRBJ2-7	13	TRBV28	TRBD2	CASSRRGSYEQYF	TGTGCCAGCAGCCGGCGCGGGAGTTACGAGCAGTACTTC
.	TRBJ1-6	13	TRBV19	.	CASSIGYNSPLHF	TGTGCCAGTAGTATCGGGTATAATTCACCCCTCCACTTT
.	TRBJ2-5	21	TRBV4-1	TRBD2	CASSQEGAGLAGYEYQETQYF	TGCGCCAGCAGCCAAGAAGGGGCCGGACTAGCGGGTTATGAGTACCAAGAGACCCAGTACTTC
.	TRBJ1-1	14	TRBV9	.	CASSVLGGGTEAFF	TGTGCCAGCAGCGTACTGGGGGGAGGGACTGAAGCTTTCTTT
.	TRBJ1-2	14	TRBV5-5	TRBD1	CASSRGTVNYGYTF	TGTGCCAGCAGCCGTGGGACAGTAAACTATGGCTACACCTTC
.	TRBJ2-7	14	TRBV11-2	.	CASSTTWRPYEQYF	TGTGCCAGCAGCACTACCTGGCGCCCCTACGAGCAGTACTTC
.	TRBJ2-1	15	TRBV3-1/TRBV3-2	.	CASSQVSLYYNEQFF	TGTGCCAGCAGCCAAGTTTCCCTATACTACAATGAGCAGTTCTTC